This entry lists 24 T cell receptor beta chains sequenced from one sample in a study of blood T cell repertoires in COVID-19. The method was immunoSEQ multiplex PCR; TCRdb's version includes in-frame clones alone and lacks a portion of them. The repertoire has about 130,000 clones, over 80% of them found once; the top ten carry over 15%. The sequencing sample was made of PBMCs or T cells enriched from blood (not recorded which). The receptors stem from a man aged 25 to 45 who had recovered from COVID-19.

The V call is TRBV7-8, the J call TRBJ2-7; 8 nucleotides line up with TRBD1. The CDR3 consists of 14 residues. The germline gives CDR1 SGHVS, CDR2 FQNEAQ. As DNA, the CDR3 is TGTGCCAGCAGCCTACGGGACAGGTCCTCCGAGCAGTACGTC. Translating gives CASSLRDRSSEQYV.

V and J are TRBV15 and TRBJ1-1; 7 bases fit TRBD1. V lost 5 bases and J lost 8; bases outside the gene matches: 5. From germline, CDR1 is LNHNV and CDR2 YYDKDF (reference sequence). The CDR3 sequence is 12 residues long. The CDR3 loop reads CATSWPGQEAFF. The CDR3 DNA sequence: TGTGCCACCAGCTGGCCGGGACAGGAAGCTTTCTTT.

This sequence joins TRBV6-1 and TRBJ2-1; 11 bases are a match to TRBD2. This CDR3 is built from 16 residues. V shed 0 bases and J 2 bases; nucleotides not matched to a gene: 0. Germline values: CDR1 MNHNS, CDR2 SASEGT. DNA for the CDR3: TGTGCCAGCAGTGAAGCGACTAGCGGGGCCTACAATGAGCAGTTCTTC. Translating gives CASSEATSGAYNEQFF.

The CDR3 DNA sequence: TGTGCTAGTGGGGCCGGGACAGGGTGGAACACTGAAGCTTTCTTT. Protein sequence: CASGAGTGWNTEAFF. J is TRBJ1-1 and V is TRBV12-5; TRBD1 agrees at 9 bases. V shed 6 bases and J 1 base; nucleotides not matched to a gene: 6. This CDR3 contains 15 residues. CDR1 and CDR2 from the germline V gene are LGHNT and FRNRAP.

The V call is TRBV1, the J call TRBJ2-3; no DNA check was done on the table's D call, TRBD2. TRBV1 is labeled a pseudogene. The CDR3 covers 16 residues. Here the CDR3 DNA reads TGCACCAGCAGCCAAGATCCGACTAGCGGTCCAGATACGCAGTATTTT. It yields the protein CTSSQDPTSGPDTQYF.

This sequence joins TRBV29-1 and TRBJ1-2, with 8 bases lining up with TRBD1. Losses at the gene ends were 4 bases for V and 7 bases for J; bases not matched to a gene: 5. The CDR3 is 12 residues long. The germline gives CDR1 SQVTM, CDR2 ANQGSEA. The CDR3 nucleotides are TGCAGCGTTGGTCAGGGGGCGGGTGGCTACACCTTC. This gives the protein CSVGQGAGGYTF. Full variable domain (missing parts from reference TRBV29-1 and TRBJ1-2): SAVISQKPSRDICQRGTSLTIQCQVDSQVTMMFWYRQQPGQSLTLIATANQGSEATYESGFVIDKFPISRPNLTFSTLTVSNMSPEDSSIYLCSVGQGAGGYTFGSGTRLTVV.

J is TRBJ2-5 and V is TRBV5-1, with D perhaps TRBD1 (6 bases). Trimming removed 5 bases from V and 2 bases from J, with 16 bases in between. This CDR3 has 15 amino acids. Germline CDR1 SGHRS, CDR2 YFSETQ. The CDR3 loop reads CASSVAGTTQETQYF. CDR3 DNA sequence: TGCGCCAGCAGTGTTGCCGGGACAACACAAGAGACCCAGTACTTC.

V gene TRBV12-1 combines with J gene TRBJ1-1; the D call of TRBD1 is as the table states it, not checked on the DNA. TRBV12-1 is recorded as a pseudogene. The CDR3 contains 13 residues. CDR3 nucleotide sequence: TGTGCCAGCAGCCCCGACACAAGAGTTGAAGCTTTCTTT. Translation: CASSPDTRVEAFF.

This chain connects TRBV5-4 to TRBJ2-7, with D possibly matching TRBD1 (6 bases). Trimming left V 2 bases short and J 4 bases short, with 13 bases between. Germline V gene data show CDR1 as SGHNT and CDR2 as YYREEE (reference sequence). CDR3 length equals 14 residues. The chain's CDR3 is CASSLQGFPYEQYF. CDR3 DNA: TGTGCCAGCAGCTTACAGGGCTTCCCTTACGAGCAGTACTTC.

This rearrangement joins TRBV6-5 to TRBJ1-1; D remains ambiguous. Trimming shortened V by 7 bases and J by 2 bases, and 17 bases separated the two germline ends. The germline V gene has CDR1 MNHEY and CDR2 SVGAGI. The CDR3 contains 15 residues. This chain's CDR3 is CASKSRDRGNTEAFF. The CDR3 nucleotides are TGTGCCAGCAAGTCAAGGGATCGGGGAAACACTGAAGCTTTCTTT.

The V gene is TRBV3-1 (or the pseudogene TRBV3-2), the J gene TRBJ1-2; no firm D call. The CDR3 consists of 13 residues. The V gene lost 6 bases and the J gene lost 4 bases, with 12 bases spanning the gap. CDR1 LGHDT and CDR2 YNNKEL come from the germline V gene (reference sequence). CDR3 residues: CASRPADTYGYTF. In DNA, the CDR3 is TGTGCCAGCAGACCCGCTGACACCTATGGCTACACCTTC.

This clone was seen a few times. This chain uses TRBV6-1 with TRBJ1-1, with D unclear. This CDR3 comprises 15 residues. The V end was cut by 0 bases, the J end by 0 bases, with 8 bases between. Germline CDR1 and CDR2: MNHNS and SASEGT. The DNA of the CDR3 is TGTGCCAGCAGTGAAGCGAGGCGACTGAACACTGAAGCTTTCTTT. Translation: CASSEARRLNTEAFF.

A single count supports this clone. The rearrangement joins TRBV11-2 to TRBJ1-1; possible D gene TRBD1, 6 bases. Trimming stripped 0 bases from V and 6 bases from J, with 14 bases between. The CDR3 has 15 residues. Germline-derived CDR1 and CDR2 are SGHAT and FQNNGV. The CDR3 DNA follows: TGTGCCAGCAGCTTAGAGGGGGCGTCGGGCGCTGAAGCTTTCTTT. Translation: CASSLEGASGAEAFF.

The chain carries TRBV4-1 and TRBJ2-2; the match to TRBD1 covers 9 bases. There are 18 residues in the CDR3. V was clipped by 3 bases and J by 7 bases; unmatched bases: 15. The V gene's germline CDR1 is MGHRA and CDR2 YSYEKL. The CDR3: CASSQAPGQGFNVGELFF. The CDR3 region has the DNA TGCGCCAGCAGCCAGGCCCCGGGACAGGGTTTTAACGTCGGGGAGCTGTTTTTT.

This clone qualifies as medium-sized (0.01 to 0.1%). CDR3 nucleotide sequence: TGTGCCAGTAGTAGGACAGGGGACAATCAGCCCCAGCATTTT. This codes for CASSRTGDNQPQHF. This sequence joins TRBV19 and TRBJ1-5; 9 nucleotides align to TRBD1. CDR3 size: 14 residues. The germline gives CDR1 LNHDA, CDR2 SQIVND (reference sequence). Losses at the gene ends were 4 bases for V and 3 bases for J; bases not matched to a gene: 1.

The genes are TRBV3-1 (or the pseudogene TRBV3-2) and TRBJ1-2, with D possibly matching TRBD1 (6 bases). Trimming removed 1 base from V and 4 bases from J, with 16 bases in between. Looked up from germline, CDR1 is LGHDT and CDR2 is YNNKEL (reference sequence). The CDR3 loop spans 16 amino acids. CDR3: CASSQGLELGGYGYTF. The CDR3, as DNA: TGTGCCAGCAGCCAAGGGTTAGAGTTAGGGGGCTATGGCTACACCTTC.

The V call is TRBV5-1, the J call TRBJ2-1; 9 nucleotides align to TRBD2. Germline CDR1 is SGHRS and CDR2 is YFSETQ. V dropped 4 bases and J dropped 9; count of bases not matched to a gene: 14. The CDR3 is 16 amino acids. The CDR3 DNA reads as TGCGCCAGCAGCACCGGGTGGGCTAGCGGGGTCGTTGAGCAGTTCTTC. Translated, it gives CASSTGWASGVVEQFF.

This clone has only one observation. The chain couples TRBV27 to TRBJ2-1, with TRBD2 matching 11 bases. Germline trimming cut 5 bases from V and 8 bases from J; bases unmatched to any gene: 11. The CDR3 sequence is 16 residues long. The V gene's germline CDR1 is MNHEY and CDR2 SMNVEV (reference sequence). The CDR3 nucleotides are TGTGCCAGCAGTGCACTAGCGGGAGAAGGCGTTGATGAGCAGTTCTTC. This gives the protein CASSALAGEGVDEQFF.

The V call is TRBV6-5, the J call TRBJ2-1; tentative D call: TRBD1 (5 bases). Germline lookup yields CDR1 MNHEY and CDR2 SVGAGI. This CDR3 comprises 15 residues. V was pared by 5 bases and J by 5 bases, with 16 bases between. The CDR3 DNA reads TGTGCCAGCAGTACCTACAGGAGCTCGGACAATGAGCAGTTCTTC. This translates into CASSTYRSSDNEQFF.

V usage is TRBV29-1 and J usage is TRBJ1-1, with 8 bases matching TRBD1. Trimming cost V 5 bases and J 7 bases; bases outside gene matches: 6. Germline V gene sequence: CDR1 SQVTM, CDR2 ANQGSEA. The length of the CDR3 is 12 residues. The DNA for the CDR3 is TGCAGCGTTATCCGGACAGGGCATGAAGCTTTCTTT. Translation gives CSVIRTGHEAFF. The whole variable domain, remainder taken from reference TRBV29-1 and TRBJ1-1, is SAVISQKPSRDICQRGTSLTIQCQVDSQVTMMFWYRQQPGQSLTLIATANQGSEATYESGFVIDKFPISRPNLTFSTLTVSNMSPEDSSIYLCSVIRTGHEAFFGQGTRLTVV.

V is TRBV6-5 and J is TRBJ1-2; the D gene is possibly TRBD1 (6 bases). CDR1 is MNHEY, CDR2 SVGAGI, per germline. V was cut by 0 bases and J by 7 bases, with 9 bases left in between. CDR3 length: 13 residues. The CDR3 coding sequence is TGTGCCAGCAGTTACTCGCAGGGGTCTGGCTACACCTTC. Its protein product is CASSYSQGSGYTF.

V usage is TRBV6-6 and J usage is TRBJ1-1, with TRBD1 as a possible D gene (5 bases). Germline loops: CDR1 MNHNY, CDR2 SVGAGI (reference sequence). This CDR3 is 14 amino acids long. Trimming shortened V by 0 bases and J by 3 bases, and 8 bases separated the two germline ends. The CDR3 DNA is TGTGCCAGCAGTTACTCCGGGGGGGACACTGAAGCTTTCTTT. The encoded protein is CASSYSGGDTEAFF.

The chain employs TRBV24-1 and TRBJ2-1; D possibly corresponds to TRBD2 (5 bases). The CDR3 runs 12 residues. Trimming stripped 5 bases from V and 8 bases from J, with 9 bases between. The germline V gene encodes CDR1 KGHDR and CDR2 SFDVKD. The CDR3 bases are TGTGCCACCAGTGGGGCGGGCGATGAGCAGTTCTTC. This gives the protein CATSGAGDEQFF.

Notes on this clone: An end of the junction does not agree with germline; a read error may underlie this. V is TRBV5-4 and J is TRBJ1-2, with 9 bases that match TRBD1. The CDR3 has 15 residues. In germline, CDR1 is SGHNT, CDR2 YYREEE (reference sequence). The CDR3 DNA reads as TGTGCCAGCAGACAGGGGGCAGGCCCAAACTATGGCCACACCTTC. Its translation: CASRQGAGPNYGHTF.